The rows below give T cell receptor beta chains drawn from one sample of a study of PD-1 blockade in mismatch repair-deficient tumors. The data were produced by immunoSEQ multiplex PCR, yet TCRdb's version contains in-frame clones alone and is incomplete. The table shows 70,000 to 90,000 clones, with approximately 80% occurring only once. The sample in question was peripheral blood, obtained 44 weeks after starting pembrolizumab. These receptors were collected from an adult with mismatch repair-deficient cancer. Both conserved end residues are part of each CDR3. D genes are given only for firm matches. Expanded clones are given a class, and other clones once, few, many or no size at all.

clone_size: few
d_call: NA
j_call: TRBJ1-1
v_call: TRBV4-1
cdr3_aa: CASSQFVGGDTEAFF
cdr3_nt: TGCGCCAGCAGCCAATTTGTCGGGGGGGACACTGAAGCTTTCTTT

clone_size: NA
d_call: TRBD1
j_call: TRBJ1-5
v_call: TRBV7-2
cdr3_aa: CASSRTGGINQPQHF
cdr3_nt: TGTGCCAGCAGCCGAACAGGGGGTATCAATCAGCCCCAGCATTTT

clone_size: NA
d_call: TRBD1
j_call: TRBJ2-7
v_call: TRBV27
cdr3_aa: CASQDRVRWEQYF
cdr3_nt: TGTGCCAGCCAGGACAGGGTAAGATGGGAGCAGTACTTC

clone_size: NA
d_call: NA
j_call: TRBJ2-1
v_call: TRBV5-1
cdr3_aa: CASSPELIF
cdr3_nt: TGCGCCAGCAGTCCCGAGTTGATCTTC

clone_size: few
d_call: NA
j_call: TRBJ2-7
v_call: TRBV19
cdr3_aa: CASSTGWTASYEQYF
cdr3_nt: TGTGCCAGTAGTACGGGGTGGACAGCCAGCTACGAGCAGTACTTC

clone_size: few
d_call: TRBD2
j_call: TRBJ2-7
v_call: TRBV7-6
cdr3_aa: CASSEGTSSSYEQYF
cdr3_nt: TGTGCCAGCAGCGAAGGGACTAGCTCCTCCTACGAGCAGTACTTC

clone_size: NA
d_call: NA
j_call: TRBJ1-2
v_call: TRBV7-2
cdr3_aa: CASSSQGGSGYTF
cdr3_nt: TGTGCCAGCAGCTCCCAGGGCGGCTCTGGCTACACCTTC

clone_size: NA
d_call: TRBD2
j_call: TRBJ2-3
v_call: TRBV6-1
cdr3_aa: CASSYSGSTDTQYF
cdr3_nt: TGTGCCAGCAGCTACAGCGGGAGTACAGATACGCAGTATTTT

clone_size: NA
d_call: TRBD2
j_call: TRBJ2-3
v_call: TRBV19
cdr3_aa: CASSIGRTSGRNPDTQYF
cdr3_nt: TGTGCCAGTAGTATTGGGCGGACTAGCGGGAGAAACCCAGATACGCAGTATTTT

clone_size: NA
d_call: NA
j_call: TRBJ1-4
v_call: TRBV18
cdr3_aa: CASSAVGGFTNEKLFF
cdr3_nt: TGTGCCAGCTCAGCCGTCGGGGGTTTCACTAATGAAAAACTGTTTTTT

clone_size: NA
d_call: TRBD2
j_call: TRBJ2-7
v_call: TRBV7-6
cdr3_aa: CASSPEPGQSLAGGPYEQYF
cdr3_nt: TGTGCCAGCAGCCCAGAACCGGGACAGTCGCTAGCGGGAGGGCCCTACGAGCAGTACTTC

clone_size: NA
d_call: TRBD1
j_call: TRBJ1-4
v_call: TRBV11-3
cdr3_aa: CASSLASSHRGNEKLFF
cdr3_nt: TGTGCCAGCAGCTTAGCGTCGTCCCACAGGGGTAATGAAAAACTGTTTTTT

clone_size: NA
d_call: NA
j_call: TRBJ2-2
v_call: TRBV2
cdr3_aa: CASIYTANTGELFF
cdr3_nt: TGTGCCAGCATTTACACCGCGAACACCGGGGAGCTGTTTTTT

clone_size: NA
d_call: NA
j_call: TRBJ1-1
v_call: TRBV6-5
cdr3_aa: CASSNPNTEAFF
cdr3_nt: TGTGCCAGCAGCAACCCGAACACTGAAGCTTTCTTT

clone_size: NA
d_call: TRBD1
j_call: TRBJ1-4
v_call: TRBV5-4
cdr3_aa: CASSSKTGIDEKLFF
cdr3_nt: TGTGCCAGCAGTTCAAAGACAGGGATTGATGAAAAACTGTTTTTT

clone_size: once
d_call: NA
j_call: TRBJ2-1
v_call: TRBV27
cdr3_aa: CASSFRARQVTYNEQFF
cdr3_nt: TGTGCCAGCAGTTTTAGGGCTAGGCAGGTCACCTACAATGAGCAGTTCTTC

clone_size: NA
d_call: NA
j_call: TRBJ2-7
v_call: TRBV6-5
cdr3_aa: CASSRQPIYEQYF
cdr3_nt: TGTGCCAGCAGTCGACAGCCTATATACGAGCAGTACTTC

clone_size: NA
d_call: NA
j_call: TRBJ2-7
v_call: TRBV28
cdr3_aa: CASSMEQEPATEQYF
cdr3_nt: TGTGCCAGCAGTATGGAGCAGGAACCAGCCACCGAGCAGTACTTC

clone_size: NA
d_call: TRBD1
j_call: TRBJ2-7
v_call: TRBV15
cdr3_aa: CATSRDYETGGSYEQYF
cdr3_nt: TGTGCCACCAGCAGAGATTATGAGACAGGGGGCTCCTACGAGCAGTACTTC

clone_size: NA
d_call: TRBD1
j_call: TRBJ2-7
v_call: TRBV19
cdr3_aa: CASSSGTGGEQYF
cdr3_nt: TGTGCCAGTAGTTCCGGGACAGGGGGCGAGCAGTACTTC

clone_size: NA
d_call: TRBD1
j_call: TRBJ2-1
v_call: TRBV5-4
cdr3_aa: CASSLDPGQTYNEQFF
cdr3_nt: TGTGCCAGCAGCTTGGATCCGGGACAGACATACAATGAGCAGTTCTTC

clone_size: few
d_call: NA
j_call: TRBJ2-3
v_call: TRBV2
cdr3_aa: CASSEEQDYTDTQYF
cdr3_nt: TGTGCCAGCAGTGAAGAACAGGACTACACAGATACGCAGTATTTT

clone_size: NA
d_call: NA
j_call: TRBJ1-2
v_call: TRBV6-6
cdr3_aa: CASSLSPVGQVYGYTF
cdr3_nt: TGTGCCAGCAGTCTCTCTCCAGTGGGACAAGTCTATGGCTACACCTTC

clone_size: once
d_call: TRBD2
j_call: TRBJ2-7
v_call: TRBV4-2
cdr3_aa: CASSPGTSGYEQYF
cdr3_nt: TGTGCCAGCAGCCCCGGGACTAGCGGGTACGAGCAGTACTTC

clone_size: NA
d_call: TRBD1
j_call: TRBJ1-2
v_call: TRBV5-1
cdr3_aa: CASERTGGGDGYTF
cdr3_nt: TGCGCCAGCGAACGGACAGGGGGAGGGGATGGCTACACCTTC